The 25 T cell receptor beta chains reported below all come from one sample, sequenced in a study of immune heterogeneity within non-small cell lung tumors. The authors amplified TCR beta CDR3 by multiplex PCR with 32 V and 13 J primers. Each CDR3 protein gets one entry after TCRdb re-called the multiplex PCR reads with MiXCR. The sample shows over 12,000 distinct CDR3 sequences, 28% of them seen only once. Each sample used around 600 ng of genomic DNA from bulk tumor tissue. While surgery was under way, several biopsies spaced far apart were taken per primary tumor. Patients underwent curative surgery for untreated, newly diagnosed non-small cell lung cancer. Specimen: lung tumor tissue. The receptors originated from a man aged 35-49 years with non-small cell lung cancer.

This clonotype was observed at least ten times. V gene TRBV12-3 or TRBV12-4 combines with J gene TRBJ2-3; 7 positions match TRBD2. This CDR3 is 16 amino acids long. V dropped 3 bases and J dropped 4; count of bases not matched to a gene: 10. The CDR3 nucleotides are TGTGCCAGCAGTTTTCGGTCTAGCGGACTGGCAGATACGCAGTATTTT. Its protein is CASSFRSSGLADTQYF.

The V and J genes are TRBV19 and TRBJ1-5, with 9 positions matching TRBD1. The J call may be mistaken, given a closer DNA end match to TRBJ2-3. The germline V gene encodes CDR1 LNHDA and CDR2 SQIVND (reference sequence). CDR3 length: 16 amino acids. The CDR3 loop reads CASSPGTGSGNQPQYF. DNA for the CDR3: TGTGCCAGTAGTCCAGGGACAGGGTCCGGCAATCAGCCCCAGTATTTT.

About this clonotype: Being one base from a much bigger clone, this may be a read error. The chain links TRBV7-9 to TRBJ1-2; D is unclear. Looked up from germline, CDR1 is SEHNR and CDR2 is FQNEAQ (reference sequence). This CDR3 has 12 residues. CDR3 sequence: CASILEGYGYTF. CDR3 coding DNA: TGTGCCAGCATCTTAGAAGGGTATGGCTACACCTTC.

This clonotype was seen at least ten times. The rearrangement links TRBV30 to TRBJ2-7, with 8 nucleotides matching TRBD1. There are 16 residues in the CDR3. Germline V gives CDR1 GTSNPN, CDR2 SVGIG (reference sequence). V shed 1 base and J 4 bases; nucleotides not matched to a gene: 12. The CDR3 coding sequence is TGTGCCTGGAGTGAACGACAGGGGAAGTTCACGTACGAGCAGTACTTC. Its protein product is CAWSERQGKFTYEQYF.

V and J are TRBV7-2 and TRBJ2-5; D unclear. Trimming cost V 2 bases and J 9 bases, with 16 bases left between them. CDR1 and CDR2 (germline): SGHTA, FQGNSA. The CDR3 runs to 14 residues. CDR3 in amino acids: CTSSLSRPQGAQYF. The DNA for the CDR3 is TGTACCAGCAGCTTATCCCGCCCTCAAGGTGCCCAGTACTTC.

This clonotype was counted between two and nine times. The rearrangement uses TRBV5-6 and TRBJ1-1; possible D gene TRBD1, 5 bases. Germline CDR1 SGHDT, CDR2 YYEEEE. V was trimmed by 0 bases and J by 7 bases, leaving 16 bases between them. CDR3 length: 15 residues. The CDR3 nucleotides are TGTGCCAGCAGCTTGGCTGGGACCACACATGGTGAAGCTTTCTTT. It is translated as CASSLAGTTHGEAFF.

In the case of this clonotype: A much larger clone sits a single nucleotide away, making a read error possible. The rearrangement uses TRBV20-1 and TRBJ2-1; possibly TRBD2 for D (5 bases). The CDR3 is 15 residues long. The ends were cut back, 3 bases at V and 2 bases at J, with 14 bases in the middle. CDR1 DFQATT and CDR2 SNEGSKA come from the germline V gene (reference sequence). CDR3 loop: CSARDFRSPYNEQFF. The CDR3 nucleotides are TGCAGTGCTAGGGACTTTCGTAGCCCCTACAATGAGCAGTTCTTC.

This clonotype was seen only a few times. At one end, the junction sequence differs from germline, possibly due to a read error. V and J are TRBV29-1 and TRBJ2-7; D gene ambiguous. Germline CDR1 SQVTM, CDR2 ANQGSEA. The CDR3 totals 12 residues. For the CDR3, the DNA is TGCAGCGCCCAAAGGACGTCCTACGAGCAGCACTTC. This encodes CSAQRTSYEQHF.

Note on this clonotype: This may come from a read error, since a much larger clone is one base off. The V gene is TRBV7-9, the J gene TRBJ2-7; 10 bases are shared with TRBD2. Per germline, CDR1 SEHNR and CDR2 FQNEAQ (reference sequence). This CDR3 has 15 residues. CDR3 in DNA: TGTGCCGGCAGCTTAGCAAGGACTAGCGGCTACGAGCAGTACTTC. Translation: CAGSLARTSGYEQYF.

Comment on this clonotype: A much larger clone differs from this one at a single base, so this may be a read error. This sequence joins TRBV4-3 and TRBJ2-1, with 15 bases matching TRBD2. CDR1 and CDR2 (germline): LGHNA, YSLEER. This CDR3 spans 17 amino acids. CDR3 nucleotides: TGCGCCATCAGCCAAGAGGGACTAGCGGGAGGTCCTAATGAGCAGTTCTTC. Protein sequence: CAISQEGLAGGPNEQFF.

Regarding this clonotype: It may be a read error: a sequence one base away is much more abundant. The CDR3 DNA sequence: TGTGCCAGAAGCTTACAGGGGGCTGTGTTAGCCAAAAACATTCAGTACTTC. This sequence encodes CARSLQGAVLAKNIQYF. The V gene is TRBV7-2, the J gene TRBJ2-4; TRBD1 matches at 9 bases. CDR1 and CDR2 (germline): SGHTA, FQGNSA. The CDR3 has 17 amino acids.

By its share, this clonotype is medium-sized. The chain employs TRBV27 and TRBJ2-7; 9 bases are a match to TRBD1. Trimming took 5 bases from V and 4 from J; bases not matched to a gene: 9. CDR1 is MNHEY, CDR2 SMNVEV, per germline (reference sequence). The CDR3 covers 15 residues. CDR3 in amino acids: CASSVGQGRFYEQYF. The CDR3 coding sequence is TGTGCCAGCAGTGTGGGACAGGGAAGATTTTACGAGCAGTACTTC.

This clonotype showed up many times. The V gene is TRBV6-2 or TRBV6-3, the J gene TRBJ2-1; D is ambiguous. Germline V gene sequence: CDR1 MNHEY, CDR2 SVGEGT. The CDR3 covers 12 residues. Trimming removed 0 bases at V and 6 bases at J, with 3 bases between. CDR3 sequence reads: CASSYSPNEQFF. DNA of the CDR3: TGTGCCAGCAGTTACTCGCCCAATGAGCAGTTCTTC.

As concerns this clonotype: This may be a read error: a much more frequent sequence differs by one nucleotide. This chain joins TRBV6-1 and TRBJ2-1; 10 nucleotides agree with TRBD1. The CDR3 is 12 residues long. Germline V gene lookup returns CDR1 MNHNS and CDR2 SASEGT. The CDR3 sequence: CACGTGDSEQLF. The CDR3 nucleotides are TGTGCCTGCGGGACAGGGGATAGTGAGCAGTTATTC.

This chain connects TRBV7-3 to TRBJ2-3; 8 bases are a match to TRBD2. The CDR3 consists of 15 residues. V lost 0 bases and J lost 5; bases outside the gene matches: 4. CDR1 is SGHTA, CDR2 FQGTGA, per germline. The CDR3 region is CASSLTAAGGDTQYF. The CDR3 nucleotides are TGTGCCAGCAGCTTAACCGCGGCGGGAGGAGATACGCAGTATTTT. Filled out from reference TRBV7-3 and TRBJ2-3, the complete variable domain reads GAGVSQTPSNKVTEKGKYVELRCDPISGHTALYWYRQSLGQGPEFLIYFQGTGAADDSGLPNDRFFAVRPEGSVSTLKIQRTERGDSAVYLCASSLTAAGGDTQYFGPGTRLTVL.

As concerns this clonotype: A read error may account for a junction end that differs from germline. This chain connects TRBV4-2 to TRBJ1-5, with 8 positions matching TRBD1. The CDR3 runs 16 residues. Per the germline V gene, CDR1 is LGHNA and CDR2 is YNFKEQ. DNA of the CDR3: TGTGCCAGCAGCCCTCAGGACAGGGTGTTCGATCAGTCCCAGCATTTT. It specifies CASSPQDRVFDQSQHF.

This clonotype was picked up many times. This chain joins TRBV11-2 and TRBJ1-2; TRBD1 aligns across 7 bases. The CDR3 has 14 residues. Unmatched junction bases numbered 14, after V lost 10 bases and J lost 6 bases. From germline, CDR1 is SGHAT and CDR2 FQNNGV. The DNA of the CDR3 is TGTGCCACCGCTTTCTTACAGGGGAGGGATGGCTACACCTTC. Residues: CATAFLQGRDGYTF.

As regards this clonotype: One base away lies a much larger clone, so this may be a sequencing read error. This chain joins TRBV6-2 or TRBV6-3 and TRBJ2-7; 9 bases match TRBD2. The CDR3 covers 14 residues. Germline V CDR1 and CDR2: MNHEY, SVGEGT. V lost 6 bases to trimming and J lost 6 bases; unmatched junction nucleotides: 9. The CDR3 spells CASSSGTSQCEQYF. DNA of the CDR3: TGTGCCAGCAGCTCCGGGACTAGCCAGTGCGAGCAGTACTTC.

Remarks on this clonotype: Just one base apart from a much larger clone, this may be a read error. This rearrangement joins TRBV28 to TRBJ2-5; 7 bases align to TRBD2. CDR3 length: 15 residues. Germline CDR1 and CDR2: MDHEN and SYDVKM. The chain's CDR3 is CAISPGGGSGKTQYF. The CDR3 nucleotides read TGTGCCATCAGTCCAGGCGGCGGGAGCGGGAAGACCCAGTACTTC.

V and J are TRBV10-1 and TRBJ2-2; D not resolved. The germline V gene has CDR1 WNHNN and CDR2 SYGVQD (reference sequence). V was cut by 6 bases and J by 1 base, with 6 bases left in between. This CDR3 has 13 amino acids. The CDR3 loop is CASRVGNTGELFF. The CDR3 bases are TGCGCCAGCAGAGTGGGGAACACCGGGGAGCTGTTTTTT.

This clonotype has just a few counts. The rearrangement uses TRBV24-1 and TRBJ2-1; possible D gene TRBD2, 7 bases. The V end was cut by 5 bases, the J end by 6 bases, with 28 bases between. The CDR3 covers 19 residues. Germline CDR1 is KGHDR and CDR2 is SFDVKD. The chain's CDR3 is CATSGLATKGGPKFNEQFF. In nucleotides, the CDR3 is TGTGCCACCAGTGGTCTCGCAACCAAGGGGGGGCCCAAGTTCAATGAGCAGTTCTTC.

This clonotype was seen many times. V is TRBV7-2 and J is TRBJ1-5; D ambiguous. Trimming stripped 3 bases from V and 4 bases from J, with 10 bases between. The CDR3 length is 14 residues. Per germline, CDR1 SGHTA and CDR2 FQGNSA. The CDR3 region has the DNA TGTGCCAGCAGCTTTGTACCAGGTAATCAGCCCCAGCATTTT. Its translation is CASSFVPGNQPQHF.

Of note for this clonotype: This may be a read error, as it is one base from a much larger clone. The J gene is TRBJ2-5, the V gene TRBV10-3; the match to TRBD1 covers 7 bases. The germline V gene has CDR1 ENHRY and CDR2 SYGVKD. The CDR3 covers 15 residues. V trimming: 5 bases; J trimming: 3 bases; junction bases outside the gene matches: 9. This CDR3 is CAISIGQEAKETQYF. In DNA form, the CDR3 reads TGTGCCATCAGTATAGGACAGGAGGCTAAAGAGACCCAGTACTTC.

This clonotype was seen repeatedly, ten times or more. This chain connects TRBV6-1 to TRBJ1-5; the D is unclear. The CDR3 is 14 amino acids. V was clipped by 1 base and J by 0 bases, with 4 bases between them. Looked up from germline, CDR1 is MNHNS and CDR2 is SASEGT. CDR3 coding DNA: TGTGCCAGCAGTGAAGGGGGTAGCAATCAGCCCCAGCATTTT. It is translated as CASSEGGSNQPQHF.

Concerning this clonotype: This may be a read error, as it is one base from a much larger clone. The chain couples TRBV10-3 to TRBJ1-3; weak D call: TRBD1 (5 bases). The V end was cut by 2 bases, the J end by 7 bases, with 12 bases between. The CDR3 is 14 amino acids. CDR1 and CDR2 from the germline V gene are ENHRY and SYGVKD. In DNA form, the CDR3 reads TGTGCCATCAGTGAGGACGGAGGGGCGAACACCATATATTTT. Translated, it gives CAISEDGGANTIYF.